Below are 27 T cell receptor beta chains sequenced from a single sample in a study of T cells after yellow fever vaccination. TCRdb reprocessed the 5' RACE reads with MiXCR, giving one entry per CDR3 protein. Among 150,000 or so distinct CDR3 sequences listed, just over 6.5% were seen once. The sample here was CD4+ T cells sorted from PBMCs, taken 10 days after the yellow fever booster vaccination. The source of these receptors is a young man who received the YFV17D yellow fever vaccine.

This clonotype was counted many times. In DNA form, the CDR3 reads TGCAGCTCCTCTGGCAGGACCTCCCCAGAGACCCAGTACTTC. It translates to CSSSGRTSPETQYF. The chain recombines TRBV29-1 with TRBJ2-5; unclear D gene. Germline V gene lookup returns CDR1 SQVTM and CDR2 ANQGSEA. Trimming shortened V by 8 bases and J by 4 bases, and 20 bases separated the two germline ends. There are 14 residues in the CDR3.

This clonotype has a count of ten or more. The chain has TRBV5-1 and TRBJ2-1; D is possibly TRBD2 (6 bases). V dropped 1 base and J dropped 4 bases, with 12 bases sitting between them. This CDR3 spans 15 amino acids. Germline loops: CDR1 SGHRS, CDR2 YFSETQ. CDR3 coding DNA: TGCGCCAGCAGCTTGCTGGCGGGGAGATACAATGAGCAGTTCTTC. Translation gives CASSLLAGRYNEQFF.

This clonotype was seen repeatedly, ten times or more. This sequence joins TRBV5-1 and TRBJ2-2, with 8 positions matching TRBD2. J was trimmed by 4 bases and V by 6 bases; bases with no gene match: 8. The CDR3 spans 15 residues. Germline V gene sequence: CDR1 SGHRS, CDR2 YFSETQ. Here the CDR3 reads CASTGRAEVTGELFF. The CDR3 DNA follows: TGCGCCAGCACCGGGAGGGCCGAAGTCACCGGGGAGCTGTTTTTT. The full variable domain, rest sourced from reference TRBV5-1 and TRBJ2-2, is KAGVTQTPRYLIKTRGQQVTLSCSPISGHRSVSWYQQTPGQGLQFLFEYFSETQRNKGNFPGRFSGRQFSNSRSEMNVSTLELGDSALYLCASTGRAEVTGELFFGEGSRLTVL.

This clonotype was seen more than once but under ten times. The J gene is TRBJ2-5, the V gene TRBV28; 8 positions match TRBD2. This CDR3 comprises 16 residues. J was trimmed by 1 base and V by 6 bases; bases with no gene match: 10. Germline loops: CDR1 MDHEN, CDR2 SYDVKM. In nucleotides, the CDR3 is TGTGCCAGCAGACCTCAAGCGGGAGCTTCCCAAGAGACCCAGTACTTC. Translated, it gives CASRPQAGASQETQYF.

This clonotype was seen only a few times. The gene calls are TRBV7-2 and TRBJ1-2; weak D call: TRBD1 (5 bases). The V end was cut by 4 bases, the J end by 4 bases, with 22 bases between. CDR1 and CDR2 (germline): SGHTA, FQGNSA. CDR3 size: 17 residues. CDR3 nucleotides: TGTGCCAGCAGCTCCCGCGGTGGGGCACGGGATAGCTATGGCTACACCTTC. It is translated as CASSSRGGARDSYGYTF.

This clonotype was detected ten times or more. V gene TRBV19 combines with J gene TRBJ1-1; no definite D call. The CDR3 totals 13 residues. Looked up from germline, CDR1 is LNHDA and CDR2 is SQIVND (reference sequence). The V end lost 8 bases, the J end lost 10 bases, and 20 bases lay between the germline ends. CDR3 sequence: CASGALSTPVAFF. CDR3 in DNA: TGTGCCAGTGGCGCCTTATCCACCCCGGTAGCTTTCTTT.

This clonotype was seen a few times. The chain employs TRBV7-2 and TRBJ2-5, with 8 bases aligning to TRBD2. This CDR3 has 15 amino acids. V dropped 5 bases and J dropped 6; count of bases not matched to a gene: 11. CDR1 and CDR2 from the germline V gene are SGHTA and FQGNSA. CDR3 DNA: TGTGCCAGCAGCGCAGGGGCGGGAGGCGGAAAGACCCAGTACTTC. Encoded protein: CASSAGAGGGKTQYF.

This clonotype was counted many times. The chain recombines TRBV7-9 with TRBJ2-1; 7 nucleotides agree with TRBD1. Germline values: CDR1 SEHNR, CDR2 FQNEAQ (reference sequence). With 5 bases clipped from V and 6 bases from J, the junction kept 7 bases outside the gene matches. The length of the CDR3 is 14 residues. CDR3 region: CASSPGDRINEQFF. The CDR3 nucleotides read TGTGCCAGCAGCCCTGGGGACAGAATCAATGAGCAGTTCTTC.

To note about this clonotype: This may come from a read error, since a much larger clone is one base off. The chain combines TRBV18 with TRBJ1-2; maybe TRBD1 (5 bases). The CDR3 totals 16 residues. CDR1 is KGHSH and CDR2 is LQKENI in the germline V gene. The V end lost 2 bases, the J end lost 3 bases, and 16 bases lay between the germline ends. In DNA form, the CDR3 reads TGTGCCAGCTCACCAGGTGCAGGACATGGAGACTATGGCTACACCTTC. The encoded protein is CASSPGAGHGDYGYTF.

The chain joins TRBV4-2 to TRBJ2-1; no clear D. V dropped 2 bases and J dropped 7 bases, with 6 bases sitting between them. Germline lookup yields CDR1 LGHNA and CDR2 YNFKEQ. CDR3 length: 12 residues. The CDR3 DNA sequence: TGTGCCAGCAGCCAAAGCATGAATGAGCAGTTCTTC. Protein sequence: CASSQSMNEQFF.

The chain carries TRBV7-7 and TRBJ2-5; D uncertain. This CDR3 has 13 amino acids. Trimming shortened V by 2 bases and J by 0 bases, and 4 bases separated the two germline ends. Germline lookup yields CDR1 SSHAT and CDR2 FNYEAQ (reference sequence). The CDR3 here is CASSLIDQETQYF. CDR3 in DNA: TGTGCCAGCAGCTTAATCGACCAAGAGACCCAGTACTTC.

This clonotype was detected only a few times. This sequence joins TRBV5-5 and TRBJ2-5; the D is unclear. V was pared by 4 bases and J by 4 bases, with 11 bases between. Germline CDR1 is SGHKS and CDR2 is YYEKEE (reference sequence). This CDR3 region has 13 residues. CDR3 sequence (DNA): TGTGCCAGCAGCCCAGCGCGAGGAGAGACCCAGTACTTC. Protein sequence: CASSPARGETQYF.

This clonotype has a count of ten or more. This chain uses TRBV12-3 or TRBV12-4 with TRBJ2-7, with TRBD1 matching over 7 bases. The V and J ends lost 6 bases and 6 bases, in that order; junction bases with no gene match: 5. This CDR3 spans 12 amino acids. The CDR3 nucleotides read TGTGCCAGCAGCCGGGACAGTGGCGAGCAGTACTTC. Translated: CASSRDSGEQYF.

This clonotype has at least ten counts. The chain links TRBV29-1 to TRBJ2-1, with TRBD1 matching over 10 bases. Germline assignment: CDR1 SQVTM and CDR2 ANQGSEA. V lost 7 bases to trimming and J lost 8 bases; unmatched junction nucleotides: 8. The CDR3 runs to 13 residues. The CDR3 region is CSARDRGYDEQFF. The CDR3 coding sequence is TGCAGCGCCCGGGACAGGGGATACGATGAGCAGTTCTTC.

Ten or more counts support this clonotype. The chain's CDR3 is CASRQTSSYEQYF. CDR3 bases: TGTGCCAGCAGACAGACTAGCTCCTACGAGCAGTACTTC. This chain links TRBV6-2 or TRBV6-3 with TRBJ2-7; weak D call: TRBD2 (6 bases). The CDR3 extends over 13 amino acids. With 6 bases removed from V and 0 bases from J, the gap between germline ends came to 9 bases. Germline V CDR1 and CDR2: MNHEY, SVGEGT.

The CDR3: CASSLGPAGISYEQYF. CDR3 DNA sequence: TGTGCCAGCAGCTTGGGCCCAGCGGGGATCTCCTACGAGCAGTACTTC. V and J are TRBV7-2 and TRBJ2-7; 7 positions agree with TRBD2. CDR1 SGHTA and CDR2 FQGNSA come from the germline V gene. V lost 3 bases and J lost 0; bases outside the gene matches: 8. This CDR3 contains 16 residues.

This clonotype was observed many times. V is TRBV7-2 and J is TRBJ2-2, with D possibly being TRBD1 (5 bases). Trimming shortened V by 4 bases and J by 2 bases, and 11 bases separated the two germline ends. The CDR3 runs 15 residues. Germline V gene data show CDR1 as SGHTA and CDR2 as FQGNSA. This chain's CDR3 is CASSSRGSNTGELFF. The CDR3 DNA follows: TGTGCCAGCAGCTCTAGGGGATCCAACACCGGGGAGCTGTTTTTT.

At least ten counts were recorded for this clonotype. The chain combines TRBV11-1 with TRBJ2-1; 7 bases match TRBD2. V gave up 5 bases and J gave up 9 bases; unmatched junction bases: 13. CDR1 and CDR2 (germline): SGHAT, FQDESV (reference sequence). The CDR3 is 15 residues long. The CDR3 loop reads CASSGRLGWGGEQFF. The CDR3 coding sequence is TGTGCCAGCAGCGGGAGACTGGGGTGGGGGGGTGAGCAGTTCTTC. The entire variable domain, with the rest obtained from reference TRBV11-1 and TRBJ2-1, is as follows: EAEVAQSPRYKITEKSQAVAFWCDPISGHATLYWYRQILGQGPELLVQFQDESVVDDSQLPKDRFSAERLKGVDSTLKIQPAELGDSAMYLCASSGRLGWGGEQFFGPGTRLTVL.

At least ten counts were recorded for this clonotype. V is TRBV2 and J is TRBJ2-5, with a possible D match to TRBD1 (6 bases). Per the germline V gene, CDR1 is SNHLY and CDR2 is FYNNEI. This CDR3 has 14 amino acids. V was cut by 3 bases and J by 5 bases, with 13 bases left in between. CDR3 DNA sequence: TGTGCCAGCAGTGACAACAGGGATTCTGAGACCCAGTACTTC. This codes for CASSDNRDSETQYF.

There are many counts of this clonotype. CDR3 residues: CASSPLPLREQYF. Here the CDR3 DNA reads TGTGCCAGCAGTCCGCTACCGTTACGGGAGCAGTACTTC. The V and J genes are TRBV12-3 or TRBV12-4 and TRBJ2-7; unclear D gene. The CDR3 is made up of 13 amino acids. V lost 5 bases and J 7 bases, leaving 15 bases between the germline ends.

There are many counts of this clonotype. The rearrangement uses TRBV6-2 or TRBV6-3 and TRBJ2-1, with D maybe TRBD2 (6 bases). Trimming removed 3 bases at V and 5 bases at J, with 17 bases between. The CDR3 is 16 amino acids. CDR1 is MNHEY, CDR2 SVGEGT, per germline. DNA for the CDR3: TGTGCCAGCAGTTATTCCACCGGGGGTGTTCACAATGAGCAGTTCTTC. Residues: CASSYSTGGVHNEQFF.

This clonotype appeared many times. J is TRBJ2-1 and V is TRBV7-2, with 10 bases matching TRBD2. V trimming: 5 bases; J trimming: 4 bases; junction bases outside the gene matches: 8. The CDR3 sequence is 16 residues long. Germline assignment: CDR1 SGHTA and CDR2 FQGNSA. The CDR3: CASSPRSGRVYNEQFF. The DNA for the CDR3 is TGTGCCAGCAGCCCGCGGAGCGGGAGGGTTTACAATGAGCAGTTCTTC.

As to this clonotype: The final CDR3 position lacks the conserved phenylalanine or tryptophan, pointing to a likely read error. This chain uses TRBV7-2 with TRBJ2-3; D uncertain. Trimming stripped 5 bases from V and 7 bases from J, with 7 bases between. The length of the CDR3 is 11 residues. Germline CDR1 and CDR2: SGHTA and FQGNSA. The CDR3 coding sequence is TGTGCCAGCAGCCTCGATAATACGCAGTATTCT. This gives the protein CASSLDNTQYS.

J is TRBJ2-3 and V is TRBV18, with D possibly TRBD2 on 6 matching bases. This CDR3 has 15 amino acids. The V gene's germline CDR1 is KGHSH and CDR2 LQKENI. V was cut by 0 bases and J by 4 bases, with 11 bases left in between. CDR3 sequence (DNA): TGTGCCAGCTCACCACCAAGAGCGGGTGCAGATACGCAGTATTTT. Translation: CASSPPRAGADTQYF. Complete variable domain (other parts from reference TRBV18 and TRBJ2-3): NAGVMQNPRHLVRRRGQEARLRCSPMKGHSHVYWYRQLPEEGLKFMVYLQKENIIDESGMPKERFSAEFPKEGPSILRIQQVVRGDSAAYFCASSPPRAGADTQYFGPGTRLTVL.

This chain joins TRBV7-2 and TRBJ2-5, with 9 bases matching TRBD2. CDR3 length equals 16 residues. Germline loops: CDR1 SGHTA, CDR2 FQGNSA. With V trimmed by 5 bases and J by 4 bases, 11 bases remained unmatched. CDR3 residues: CASSGRAGGRGETQYF. In nucleotides, the CDR3 is TGTGCCAGCAGCGGCAGGGCGGGAGGGAGAGGAGAGACCCAGTACTTC.

The CDR3 loop reads CAWRRQANTEAFF. Written as DNA, the CDR3 is TGTGCCTGGAGGAGGCAGGCGAACACTGAAGCTTTCTTT. The chain carries TRBV30 and TRBJ1-1; D gene uncertain. This CDR3 has 13 residues. CDR1 and CDR2 (germline): GTSNPN, SVGIG (reference sequence). The V end lost 3 bases, the J end lost 1 base, and 9 bases lay between the germline ends.

The V call is TRBV7-8, the J call TRBJ2-5, with D possibly being TRBD2 (5 bases). CDR3 length equals 15 residues. V lost 5 bases to trimming and J lost 5 bases, with 18 bases between them. Germline loops: CDR1 SGHVS, CDR2 FQNEAQ. Here the CDR3 DNA reads TGTGCCAGCAGCCTACCGGGGTTGGCCGGGGAGACCCAGTACTTC. Its translation: CASSLPGLAGETQYF.